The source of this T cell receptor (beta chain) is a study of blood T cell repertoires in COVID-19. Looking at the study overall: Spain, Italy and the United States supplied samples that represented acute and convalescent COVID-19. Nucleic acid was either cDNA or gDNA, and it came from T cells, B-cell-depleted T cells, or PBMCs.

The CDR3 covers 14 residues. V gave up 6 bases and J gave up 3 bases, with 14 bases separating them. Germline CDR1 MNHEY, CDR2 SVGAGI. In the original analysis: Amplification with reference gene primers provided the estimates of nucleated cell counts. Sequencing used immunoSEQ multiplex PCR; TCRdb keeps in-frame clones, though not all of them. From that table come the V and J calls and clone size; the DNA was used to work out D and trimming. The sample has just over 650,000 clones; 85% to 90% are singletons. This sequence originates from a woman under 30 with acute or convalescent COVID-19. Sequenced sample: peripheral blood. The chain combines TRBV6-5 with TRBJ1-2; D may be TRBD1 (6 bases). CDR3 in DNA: TGTGCCAGCAGCCGGACAGCCTTCGACTATGGCTACACCTTC. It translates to CASSRTAFDYGYTF.